These 25 T cell receptor beta chains share one sample of origin, sequenced in a study of spatial heterogeneity in lung cancer. TCRdb itself ran the 5' RACE reads through MiXCR, one entry per CDR3 protein. The sample yields roughly 70,000 distinct CDR3 sequences, about 9.5% seen once. Time point of the sample: blood at routine non-recurrence follow-up after resection. Source: PBMCs, taken at follow-up. These receptors all come from a female donor with early-stage non-small cell lung cancer.

V is TRBV2 and J is TRBJ1-5; a possible D gene is TRBD1 (5 bases). Germline V gives CDR1 SNHLY, CDR2 FYNNEI. Trimming stripped 8 bases from V and 1 base from J, with 9 bases between. The CDR3 is 13 amino acids. Here the CDR3 reads CASYRGSNQPQHF. In nucleotides, the CDR3 is TGTGCCAGCTATCGGGGGAGCAATCAGCCCCAGCATTTT.

This clonotype occurred many times. V gene TRBV7-2 combines with J gene TRBJ2-3; D is ambiguous. Trimming removed 7 bases from V and 2 bases from J, with 19 bases in between. From germline, CDR1 is SGHTA and CDR2 FQGNSA. The CDR3 is 16 residues long. The CDR3 sequence: CASTGRSTAFTDTQYF. In DNA form, the CDR3 reads TGTGCCAGCACCGGAAGATCGACGGCTTTCACAGATACGCAGTATTTT.

This clonotype was counted between two and nine times. The CDR3 is CASSQEASGGYNEQFF. The CDR3 DNA reads as TGTGCCAGCAGCCAAGAGGCCAGCGGGGGTTACAATGAGCAGTTCTTC. V and J are TRBV4-2 and TRBJ2-1, with TRBD2 identical over 8 bases. V trimming: 0 bases; J trimming: 4 bases; junction bases outside the gene matches: 5. The CDR3 is made up of 16 amino acids. Germline V gene data show CDR1 as LGHNA and CDR2 as YNFKEQ.

The V call is TRBV5-6, the J call TRBJ2-4, with 8 bases matching TRBD1. This CDR3 has 15 residues. Germline values: CDR1 SGHDT, CDR2 YYEEEE. V shed 7 bases, J shed 8 bases, and the junction held 14 bases outside the gene matches. The CDR3 DNA follows: TGTGCCAGCTACCCCTTGGATGACAGGGGTGACATTCAGTACTTC. It encodes CASYPLDDRGDIQYF.

This clonotype was counted many times. In DNA, the CDR3 is TGTGCCAGCAGCGAGCGGTCTACTTCCTTTGAGCAGTACTTC. It translates to CASSERSTSFEQYF. V is TRBV7-9 and J is TRBJ2-7, with a weak D call TRBD2 (5 bases). CDR3 length: 14 amino acids. Trimming cost V 5 bases and J 7 bases, with 18 bases left between them. Germline V gene sequence: CDR1 SEHNR, CDR2 FQNEAQ (reference sequence).

This clonotype showed up many times. The rearrangement joins TRBV10-3 to TRBJ1-1, with 7 bases that match TRBD1. The CDR3 is 16 amino acids. From germline, CDR1 is ENHRY and CDR2 SYGVKD. V was pared by 0 bases and J by 0 bases, with 4 bases of the junction left unmatched. The CDR3 sequence: CAISESNRGLNTEAFF. The CDR3 bases are TGTGCCATCAGTGAGTCGAATAGGGGGCTGAACACTGAAGCTTTCTTT.

The chain links TRBV30 to TRBJ2-7; maybe TRBD2 (6 bases). This CDR3 contains 13 residues. Germline CDR1 reads GTSNPN; CDR2 reads SVGIG (reference sequence). The V end was cut by 1 base, the J end by 6 bases, with 13 bases between. The CDR3 here is CAWSAGVQGEQYF. CDR3 nucleotide sequence: TGTGCCTGGAGTGCGGGGGTACAAGGCGAGCAGTACTTC.

Ten or more counts support this clonotype. This chain joins TRBV19 and TRBJ1-1, with D uncertain. Per the germline V gene, CDR1 is LNHDA and CDR2 is SQIVND (reference sequence). The CDR3 has 14 residues. V gave up 10 bases and J gave up 5 bases, with 20 bases separating them. The CDR3 loop is CATSRVRYGTEAFF. CDR3 bases: TGTGCCACATCACGAGTGAGGTATGGAACTGAAGCTTTCTTT.

This clonotype was seen ten or more times. The chain recombines TRBV6-6 with TRBJ2-7; 13 bases line up with TRBD2. This CDR3 region has 16 residues. Germline assignment: CDR1 MNHNY and CDR2 SVGAGI (reference sequence). The V segment lost 6 bases and the J segment 2 bases; nucleotides outside the gene matches: 7. CDR3 in DNA: TGTGCCAGCAGCCCTATCGGGACTAGCGGGACCTACGAGCAGTACTTC. Protein: CASSPIGTSGTYEQYF.

The CDR3 coding sequence is TGTGCCAGCAGCTTCAGGACTAGCAGGAATGAGCAGTTCTTC. Encoded protein: CASSFRTSRNEQFF. This chain connects TRBV7-9 to TRBJ2-1; 8 bases map to TRBD2. The J segment lost 7 bases and the V segment lost 3 bases, leaving 5 bases of the junction unmatched. The CDR3 is made up of 14 amino acids. CDR1 and CDR2 from the germline V gene are SEHNR and FQNEAQ (reference sequence).

The genes are TRBV5-1 and TRBJ1-2; TRBD1 matches at 10 bases. After removal of 7 bases from V and 2 bases from J, the junction contained 5 bases not matched to a gene. Germline V lookup: CDR1 SGHRS, CDR2 YFSETQ. The length of the CDR3 is 14 residues. The CDR3 nucleotides are TGCGCCAGCGGGACAGGGGAAGTAAACTATGGCTACACCTTC. It yields the protein CASGTGEVNYGYTF.

This clonotype was picked up many times. This chain uses TRBV3-1 with TRBJ1-1; D call uncertain. Looked up from germline, CDR1 is LGHDT and CDR2 is YNNKEL (reference sequence). V shed 6 bases and J shed 1 base, with 9 bases lying between them. This CDR3 region has 13 residues. The CDR3 DNA is TGTGCCAGCAGACAACAGAGGAACACTGAAGCTTTCTTT. Protein: CASRQQRNTEAFF.

This clonotype appeared many times. The chain employs TRBV7-2 and TRBJ2-5, with 7 bases that match TRBD1. V was clipped by 3 bases and J by 1 base; unmatched bases: 8. CDR3 length: 16 residues. Germline lookup yields CDR1 SGHTA and CDR2 FQGNSA. This CDR3 is CASSLSDRGLQETQYF. In DNA, the CDR3 is TGTGCCAGCAGCTTGTCCGATAGGGGGCTCCAAGAGACCCAGTACTTC.

This clonotype was seen many times. The genes are TRBV18 and TRBJ1-5; the D is unclear. V was pared by 5 bases and J by 0 bases, with 2 bases between. CDR1 is KGHSH and CDR2 is LQKENI in the germline V gene. The CDR3 is 12 residues long. In nucleotides, the CDR3 is TGTGCCAGCTCAGGTAGCAATCAGCCCCAGCATTTT. It yields the protein CASSGSNQPQHF.

This clonotype was detected many times. CDR3 nucleotides: TGTGCCAGCACCTACCCCCAGCCGACAGATACGCAGTATTTT. As protein: CASTYPQPTDTQYF. This chain links TRBV7-9 with TRBJ2-3; D not resolved. Germline lookup yields CDR1 SEHNR and CDR2 FQNEAQ (reference sequence). The CDR3 consists of 14 residues. The V gene lost 7 bases and the J gene lost 3 bases, with 14 bases spanning the gap.

This clonotype appeared once. One base away lies a much larger clone, so this may be a sequencing read error. This sequence joins TRBV29-1 and TRBJ2-5; D is possibly TRBD1 (5 bases). Germline V gives CDR1 SQVTM, CDR2 ANQGSEA. The length of the CDR3 is 12 residues. The CDR3 coding sequence is TGCAGCGGATGGGCAGGGCAAGAGTCCCAGTACTTC. This codes for CSGWAGQESQYF.

The gene calls are TRBV5-4 and TRBJ2-3; D gene ambiguous. CDR1 and CDR2 from the germline V gene are SGHNT and YYREEE (reference sequence). This CDR3 comprises 15 residues. The V gene lost 1 base and the J gene lost 2 bases, with 11 bases spanning the gap. The CDR3 reads CASSLSRGNTDTQYF. As DNA, the CDR3 is TGTGCCAGCAGCTTGAGCCGCGGAAACACAGATACGCAGTATTTT. Complete variable domain (other parts from reference TRBV5-4 and TRBJ2-3): ETGVTQSPTHLIKTRGQQVTLRCSSQSGHNTVSWYQQALGQGPQFIFQYYREEENGRGNFPPRFSGLQFPNYSSELNVNALELDDSALYLCASSLSRGNTDTQYFGPGTRLTVL.

This clonotype was counted once. This clone may be a read error of a much larger clone one base away. The chain uses TRBV25-1 and TRBJ2-1; D gene uncertain. This CDR3 has 11 amino acids. Germline V CDR1 and CDR2: MGHDK, SYGVNS. CDR3 DNA: TGTGTCAGCAGTGCCCTTACGTGGCAGTTCTTC. Translated: CVSSALTWQFF.

A few counts support this clonotype. J is TRBJ1-1 and V is TRBV30; the match to TRBD1 covers 9 bases. There are 12 residues in the CDR3. V lost 1 base, J lost 11 bases, and 5 bases stayed unmatched. Germline-derived CDR1 and CDR2 are GTSNPN and SVGIG (reference sequence). In nucleotides, the CDR3 is TGTGCCTGGAGTGATGGGACAGGGAGGGCTTTCTTT. Its translation is CAWSDGTGRAFF.

This clonotype was counted only a few times. V gene TRBV7-2 combines with J gene TRBJ1-3; 7 nucleotides line up with TRBD1. The CDR3 extends over 16 amino acids. With 2 bases clipped from V and 4 bases from J, the junction kept 8 bases outside the gene matches. Germline V gene sequence: CDR1 SGHTA, CDR2 FQGNSA. The chain's CDR3 is CASSLPGQAVGNTIYF. DNA for the CDR3: TGTGCCAGCAGCTTACCCGGACAGGCGGTAGGAAACACCATATATTTT.

This clonotype showed up many times. V gene TRBV7-2 combines with J gene TRBJ2-7; 12 nucleotides agree with TRBD2. Germline V gene data show CDR1 as SGHTA and CDR2 as FQGNSA. The CDR3 runs to 16 residues. The trim removed 1 base at V and 4 bases at J, leaving 5 bases unmatched. This CDR3 reads CASSLGTSGAGYEQYF. The CDR3, as DNA: TGTGCCAGCAGCTTAGGGACTAGCGGGGCGGGGTACGAGCAGTACTTC. Full variable domain (rest looked up from reference TRBV7-2 and TRBJ2-7): GAGVSQSPSNKVTEKGKDVELRCDPISGHTALYWYRQSLGQGLEFLIYFQGNSAPDKSGLPSDRFSAERTGGSVSTLTIQRTQQEDSAVYLCASSLGTSGAGYEQYFGPGTRLTVT.

This clonotype was detected ten times or more. The chain employs TRBV10-2 and TRBJ2-3; no firm D call. V was shortened by 6 bases and J by 9 bases, with 13 bases between the two germline ends. The CDR3 runs to 12 residues. Germline V gene data show CDR1 as WSHSY and CDR2 as SAAADI. CDR3 DNA sequence: TGCGCCAGCAGCCCCCCAGAGTCGACGCAGTATTTT. Translating gives CASSPPESTQYF.

V usage is TRBV29-1 and J usage is TRBJ2-6, with 11 bases lining up with TRBD1. The V segment lost 3 bases and the J segment 4 bases; nucleotides outside the gene matches: 8. Germline CDR1 SQVTM, CDR2 ANQGSEA. The CDR3 totals 17 residues. Written as DNA, the CDR3 is TGCAGCGTTGAGGGTGGACAGGGGGCTAAAGGGGCCAACGTCCTGACTTTC. Translating gives CSVEGGQGAKGANVLTF.

In its sample, this clonotype was seen a few times. The chain links TRBV3-1 to TRBJ1-1; 7 bases agree with TRBD1. Germline assignment: CDR1 LGHDT and CDR2 YNNKEL (reference sequence). CDR3 size: 16 residues. After removal of 4 bases from V and 0 bases from J, the junction contained 8 bases not matched to a gene. The DNA for the CDR3 is TGTGCCAGCAGCCGAGAGGGACAGACGATGAACACTGAAGCTTTCTTT. Its protein is CASSREGQTMNTEAFF.

J is TRBJ1-5 and V is TRBV3-1; 8 bases are a match to TRBD1. Germline trimming cut 0 bases from V and 13 bases from J; bases unmatched to any gene: 5. CDR3 size: 13 residues. The V gene's germline CDR1 is LGHDT and CDR2 YNNKEL (reference sequence). CDR3 amino acids: CASSQDQGAAQHF. CDR3 bases: TGTGCCAGCAGCCAAGATCAGGGGGCGGCACAGCATTTT.